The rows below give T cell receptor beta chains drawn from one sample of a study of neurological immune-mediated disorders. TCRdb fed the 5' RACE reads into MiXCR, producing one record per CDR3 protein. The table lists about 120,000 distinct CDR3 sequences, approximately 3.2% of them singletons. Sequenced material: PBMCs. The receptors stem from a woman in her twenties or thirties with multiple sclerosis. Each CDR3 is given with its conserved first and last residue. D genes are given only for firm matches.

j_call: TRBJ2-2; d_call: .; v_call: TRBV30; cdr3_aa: CASPGAVNTGELFF
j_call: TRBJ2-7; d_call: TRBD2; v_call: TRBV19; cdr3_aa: CATSSGTSGSYEQYF
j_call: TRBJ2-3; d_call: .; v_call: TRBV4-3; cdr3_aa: CASSQDLRGFTDTQYF
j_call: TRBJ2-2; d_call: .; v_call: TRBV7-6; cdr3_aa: CASSLASDTGELFF
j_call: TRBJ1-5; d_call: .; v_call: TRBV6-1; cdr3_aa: CASSDRTQLAYSNQPQHF
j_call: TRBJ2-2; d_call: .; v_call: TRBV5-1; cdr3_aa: CASRQEFGELFF
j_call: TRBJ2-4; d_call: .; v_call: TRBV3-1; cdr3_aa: CASSQAPGSWDIQYF
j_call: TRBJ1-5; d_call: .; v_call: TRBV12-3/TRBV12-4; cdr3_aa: CASSSTPGGGNQPQHF
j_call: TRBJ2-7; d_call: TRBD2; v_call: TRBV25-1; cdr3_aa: CASSERLAGEGRYF
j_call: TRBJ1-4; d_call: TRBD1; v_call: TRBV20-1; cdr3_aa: CSAPNRGEGREKLFF
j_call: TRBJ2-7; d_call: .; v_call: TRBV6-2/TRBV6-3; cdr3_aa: CASSQSFYIGEQYF
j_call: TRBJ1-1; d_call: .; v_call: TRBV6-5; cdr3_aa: CASSRGRNTEAFF
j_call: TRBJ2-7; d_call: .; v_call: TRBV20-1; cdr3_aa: CSARDLTGTYEQYF
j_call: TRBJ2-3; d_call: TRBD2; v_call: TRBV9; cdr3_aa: CASSRTSGGPSSTDTQYF
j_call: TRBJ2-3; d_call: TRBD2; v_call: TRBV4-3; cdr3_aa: CASRDSSGITDTQYF
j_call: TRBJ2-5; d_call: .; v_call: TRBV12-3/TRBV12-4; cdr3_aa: CASGGETQYF
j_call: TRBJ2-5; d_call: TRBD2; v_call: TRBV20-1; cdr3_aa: CSARDLTSVLETQYF
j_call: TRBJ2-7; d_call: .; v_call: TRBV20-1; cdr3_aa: CSAGSENGYEQYF
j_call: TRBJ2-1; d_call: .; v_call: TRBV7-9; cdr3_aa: CASSFGTYNEQFF
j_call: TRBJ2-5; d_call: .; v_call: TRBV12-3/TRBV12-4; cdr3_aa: CASSFETAGRQETQYF
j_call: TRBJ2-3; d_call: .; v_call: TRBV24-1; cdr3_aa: CATSDGTFTDTQYF
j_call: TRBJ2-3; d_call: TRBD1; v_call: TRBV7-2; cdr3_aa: CASSLAYSGTGPTDTQYF
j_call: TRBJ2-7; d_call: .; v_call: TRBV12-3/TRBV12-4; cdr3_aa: CASSPQGYEQYF
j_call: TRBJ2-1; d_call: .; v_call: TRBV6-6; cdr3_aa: CASGYLSSANEQFF
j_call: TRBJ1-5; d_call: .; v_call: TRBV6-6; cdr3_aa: CASRYAGGLPQHF
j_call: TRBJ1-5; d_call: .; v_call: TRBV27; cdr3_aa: CASSLRDSNQPQHF